What follows are 25 T cell receptor beta chains derived from one specimen sequenced in a study of shared clonotypes between healthy human individuals. Generated by immunoSEQ multiplex PCR, the TCRdb table keeps only in-frame clones and is missing some. The sample includes some 2 million clones, over 85% seen only once; the top ten take around 0.13%. Sequenced input: naive CD4+ T cells sorted from blood. Subset indicated: CD45RA+ positively selected. These receptors were obtained from a man aged 18 to 30 in good health.

This rearrangement joins TRBV5-1 to TRBJ2-3; D unresolved. V lost 0 bases and J lost 0, with 8 bases in between. Per germline, CDR1 SGHRS and CDR2 YFSETQ. This CDR3 has 15 residues. The CDR3 nucleotides are TGCGCCAGCAGCTTGGAGCAGTCTAGCACAGATACGCAGTATTTT. Amino acids: CASSLEQSSTDTQYF.

The J gene is TRBJ1-6, the V gene TRBV19; a weak D match, TRBD1 (5 bases). The V gene's germline CDR1 is LNHDA and CDR2 SQIVND (reference sequence). V lost 6 bases and J 10 bases, leaving 16 bases between the germline ends. The CDR3 is 14 residues long. The CDR3 DNA sequence: TGTGCCAGTAGCGGAGGCAGGGTGGGATCACCCCTCCACTTT. It yields the protein CASSGGRVGSPLHF.

The rearrangement joins TRBV7-2 to TRBJ2-3; D gene ambiguous. Trimming took 5 bases from V and 2 from J, leaving 14 bases between them. CDR3 length: 15 amino acids. Germline CDR1 reads SGHTA; CDR2 reads FQGNSA. The CDR3 loop reads CASSPEYISTDTQYF. Written as DNA, the CDR3 is TGTGCCAGCAGCCCCGAATACATATCCACAGATACGCAGTATTTT.

V gene TRBV27 combines with J gene TRBJ2-5; D unresolved. The CDR3 sequence is 15 residues long. V dropped 0 bases and J dropped 1 base, with 9 bases sitting between them. CDR1 MNHEY and CDR2 SMNVEV come from the germline V gene (reference sequence). The CDR3 region is CASSLSGRSQETQYF. The CDR3 coding sequence is TGTGCCAGCAGTTTATCGGGCCGCAGCCAAGAGACCCAGTACTTC.

Turning to this clone: A much bigger clone sits one base away, suggesting this may be a read error. The identical CDR3 is also encoded by other nucleotide sequences in the sample. The chain links TRBV2 to TRBJ1-1, with 9 bases identical to TRBD1. V lost 5 bases, J lost 5 bases, and 6 bases stayed unmatched. This CDR3 comprises 14 residues. The germline gives CDR1 SNHLY, CDR2 FYNNEI. The CDR3 DNA reads TGTGCCAGCAGTCTTCTACAGGGGGCTACTGAAGCTTTCTTT. Its translation: CASSLLQGATEAFF.

The chain carries TRBV27 and TRBJ1-5, with D unresolved. Per germline, CDR1 MNHEY and CDR2 SMNVEV (reference sequence). This CDR3 is built from 12 residues. V lost 5 bases, J lost 3 bases, and 5 bases lay in between. The CDR3 sequence: CASSPPNQPQHF. Written as DNA, the CDR3 is TGTGCCAGCAGTCCCCCCAATCAGCCCCAGCATTTT.

The genes are TRBV2 and TRBJ2-1, with TRBD1 identical over 7 bases. Trimming cost V 2 bases and J 15 bases; bases outside gene matches: 4. Germline CDR1 reads SNHLY; CDR2 reads FYNNEI. The CDR3 extends over 11 amino acids. The CDR3 protein is CASSEWDRGFF. The CDR3, as DNA: TGTGCCAGCAGTGAATGGGACAGAGGGTTCTTC.

The J gene is TRBJ1-4, the V gene TRBV5-6; TRBD1 matches 9 bases. Germline loops: CDR1 SGHDT, CDR2 YYEEEE. The CDR3 loop spans 16 amino acids. Trimming at V came to 1 base and at J to 8 bases, leaving 9 bases not matched to a gene. The chain's CDR3 is CASSLIGDRVDEKLFF. CDR3 sequence (DNA): TGTGCCAGCAGCTTGATAGGGGACAGGGTTGACGAAAAACTGTTTTTT.

This clone was seen at least ten times. This chain links TRBV29-1 with TRBJ2-5, with a tentative D call TRBD1 (6 bases). CDR3 length: 14 residues. The V end lost 3 bases, the J end lost 4 bases, and 15 bases lay between the germline ends. CDR1 and CDR2 (germline): SQVTM, ANQGSEA. For the CDR3, the DNA is TGCAGCGTTGACAACTGGGGGCGACCAGAGACCCAGTACTTC. Translated, it gives CSVDNWGRPETQYF.

A word on this clone: A read error may account for a junction end that differs from germline. This rearrangement joins TRBV6-5 to TRBJ1-5, with TRBD1 as a possible D gene (6 bases). Germline CDR1 MNHEY, CDR2 SVGAGI. This CDR3 is built from 13 residues. DNA for the CDR3: TGTGCCATCAGGGAGGACAGCATTCAGCCCCAGCATTTT. It encodes CAIREDSIQPQHF.

This clone was counted only a few times. The chain joins TRBV7-2 to TRBJ1-2; D unresolved. Trimming removed 5 bases at V and 9 bases at J, with 13 bases between. Per the germline V gene, CDR1 is SGHTA and CDR2 is FQGNSA. The CDR3 is 12 residues long. CDR3 in amino acids: CASSPVPSRYTF. CDR3 sequence (DNA): TGTGCCAGCAGCCCGGTCCCGTCCCGCTACACCTTC.

This chain links TRBV30 with TRBJ1-2; TRBD1 is a possible D gene (5 bases). The V end was cut by 4 bases, the J end by 1 base, with 16 bases between. The CDR3 spans 15 residues. Germline loops: CDR1 GTSNPN, CDR2 SVGIG (reference sequence). This CDR3 is CAWTPWDGNNYGYTF. The CDR3 DNA is TGTGCCTGGACCCCCTGGGACGGAAATAACTATGGCTACACCTTC.

V gene TRBV28 combines with J gene TRBJ2-3; 7 nucleotides line up with TRBD2. The CDR3 runs 16 residues. V trimming: 2 bases; J trimming: 1 base; junction bases outside the gene matches: 6. Germline V gives CDR1 MDHEN, CDR2 SYDVKM. Here the CDR3 reads CASSLTRAGGTDTQYF. For the CDR3, the DNA is TGTGCCAGCAGTTTAACTCGGGCGGGGGGCACAGATACGCAGTATTTT.

V is TRBV9 and J is TRBJ2-5; D remains unclear. Trimming took off 0 bases at V and 1 base at J, with 7 bases between the two ends. The CDR3 extends over 14 amino acids. Germline lookup yields CDR1 SGDLS and CDR2 YYNGEE. Written as DNA, the CDR3 is TGTGCCAGCAGCGTAGGGCCAGCCCAAGAGACCCAGTACTTC. The encoded protein is CASSVGPAQETQYF.

J is TRBJ2-7 and V is TRBV5-3, with 11 nucleotides matching TRBD2. TRBV5-3 carries the ORF label, with uncertain function. The CDR3 has 14 residues. With V trimmed by 3 bases and J by 5 bases, 4 bases remained unmatched. The CDR3 loop is CARSCSGRVHEQYF. CDR3 bases: TGTGCCAGAAGCTGTAGCGGGAGGGTCCACGAGCAGTACTTC.

The J gene is TRBJ1-1, the V gene TRBV2; TRBD1 matches 7 bases. Germline values: CDR1 SNHLY, CDR2 FYNNEI. V gave up 6 bases and J gave up 0 bases; unmatched junction bases: 13. The CDR3 extends over 17 amino acids. The CDR3 is CASRADRQGGVNTEAFF. CDR3 nucleotide sequence: TGTGCCAGCAGGGCTGACCGACAGGGAGGGGTGAACACTGAAGCTTTCTTT.

The V call is TRBV2, the J call TRBJ2-7; D remains ambiguous. This CDR3 is 14 amino acids long. Germline CDR1 is SNHLY and CDR2 is FYNNEI. Trimming took 4 bases from V and 1 from J, leaving 11 bases between them. The CDR3 protein is CASSGSQSSYEQYF. As DNA, the CDR3 is TGTGCCAGCAGTGGTTCGCAGAGTTCCTACGAGCAGTACTTC.

The J gene is TRBJ1-2, the V gene TRBV7-2; D uncertain. Trimming shortened V by 5 bases and J by 5 bases, and 12 bases separated the two germline ends. The CDR3 has 13 amino acids. The germline gives CDR1 SGHTA, CDR2 FQGNSA. For the CDR3, the DNA is TGTGCCAGCAGCCAACGGGGTTTTTATGGCTACACCTTC. Encoded protein: CASSQRGFYGYTF.

V usage is TRBV6-6 and J usage is TRBJ2-2; TRBD2 agrees at 7 bases. Unmatched junction bases numbered 9, after V lost 7 bases and J lost 4 bases. Germline values: CDR1 MNHNY, CDR2 SVGAGI (reference sequence). The CDR3 extends over 15 amino acids. CDR3 sequence: CASMKLAPTTGELFF. In DNA form, the CDR3 reads TGTGCCAGCATGAAACTAGCGCCGACCACCGGGGAGCTGTTTTTT.

As regards this clone: Additional DNA sequences in this sample encode the identical CDR3. J is TRBJ2-3 and V is TRBV19; D uncertain. V lost 3 bases to trimming and J lost 5 bases, with 9 bases between them. The CDR3 length is 13 residues. The V gene's germline CDR1 is LNHDA and CDR2 SQIVND (reference sequence). CDR3 amino acids: CASSIGLGDTQYF. For the CDR3, the DNA is TGTGCCAGTAGTATCGGGTTGGGAGATACGCAGTATTTT.

This chain joins TRBV2 and TRBJ2-7; D may be TRBD2 (6 bases). There are 14 residues in the CDR3. V lost 6 bases and J lost 2, with 14 bases in between. Germline V gene sequence: CDR1 SNHLY, CDR2 FYNNEI. The CDR3, as DNA: TGTGCCAGCAGCGGAGGGACGGGAGCCTACGAGCAGTACTTC. As protein: CASSGGTGAYEQYF. The full variable domain, rest sourced from reference TRBV2 and TRBJ2-7, is EPEVTQTPSHQVTQMGQEVILRCVPISNHLYFYWYRQILGQKVEFLVSFYNNEISEKSEIFDDQFSVERPDGSNFTLKIRSTKLEDSAMYFCASSGGTGAYEQYFGPGTRLTVT.

This chain connects TRBV9 to TRBJ2-4; TRBD1 matches at 9 bases. V trimming: 4 bases; J trimming: 6 bases; junction bases outside the gene matches: 5. The CDR3 consists of 14 residues. Per the germline V gene, CDR1 is SGDLS and CDR2 is YYNGEE. In DNA, the CDR3 is TGTGCCAGCAGCAAACAGGGGGCTGGAAACATTCAGTACTTC. Translation: CASSKQGAGNIQYF.

CDR3 DNA: TGTGCCAGCAGCAACCATACCACTTGGGGGACTAGCGGAGATACGCAGTATTTT. It specifies CASSNHTTWGTSGDTQYF. The chain recombines TRBV21-1 with TRBJ2-3; the listed D gene, TRBD2, was not tested against the DNA. TRBV21-1 is a known pseudogene. The CDR3 totals 18 residues.

The chain couples TRBV7-9 to TRBJ1-1, with 9 bases lining up with TRBD1. Germline assignment: CDR1 SEHNR and CDR2 FQNEAQ (reference sequence). This CDR3 region has 15 residues. Trimming took 5 bases from V and 2 from J; bases not matched to a gene: 6. The CDR3 region has the DNA TGTGCCAGCAGCGTACTGGACAGGGGAAACACTGAAGCTTTCTTT. As protein: CASSVLDRGNTEAFF.

This chain links TRBV7-2 with TRBJ1-2, with 10 bases identical to TRBD1. Germline V CDR1 and CDR2: SGHTA, FQGNSA. This CDR3 spans 14 amino acids. V shed 1 base, J shed 6 bases, and the junction held 2 bases outside the gene matches. CDR3 loop: CASSLDGTGDGYTF. CDR3 bases: TGTGCCAGCAGCTTAGACGGGACAGGGGATGGCTACACCTTC.